Listed here are 15 T cell receptor beta chains from one sample, sequenced in a study of spatial heterogeneity in lung cancer. TCRdb itself ran the 5' RACE reads through MiXCR, one entry per CDR3 protein. The table lists about 6,900 distinct CDR3 sequences, roughly 3.8% of them singletons. The time point: sample taken at primary tumor resection. Tumor, nontumor lung or frozen PBMC supplied whole RNA that was sequenced unsorted. Sequencing used normal lung tissue next to the tumor, obtained at surgery. The receptors come from a female donor with early-stage non-small cell lung cancer.

In its sample, this clonotype was seen a few times. Because this beta chain is a stray read in a library intended to capture alpha chains, its abundance should not be given much weight. The chain joins TRBV7-9 to TRBJ2-3; 9 nucleotides match TRBD1. This CDR3 contains 15 residues. Per germline, CDR1 SEHNR and CDR2 FQNEAQ (reference sequence). With 2 bases clipped from V and 3 bases from J, the junction kept 3 bases outside the gene matches. CDR3 DNA: TGTGCCAGCAGCTTATTGACAGGGGGGACAGATACGCAGTATTTT. Translating gives CASSLLTGGTDTQYF.

About this clonotype itself: With the library built for alpha chains, this beta chain is off target and its frequency is not meaningful. The chain is built from TRBV3-1 and TRBJ2-5, with D possibly being TRBD2 (5 bases). The length of the CDR3 is 13 residues. Trimming shortened V by 4 bases and J by 2 bases, and 8 bases separated the two germline ends. In germline, CDR1 is LGHDT, CDR2 YNNKEL (reference sequence). CDR3 coding DNA: TGTGCCAGCAGCCGGACTGGACAAGAGACCCAGTACTTC. Amino acid sequence: CASSRTGQETQYF.

This clonotype was recorded at least ten times. One end of the junction is discordant with germline, which a read error may explain. This beta chain is an unintended read in a library built for alpha chains; its size means little. V usage is TRBV6-2 or TRBV6-3 and J usage is TRBJ2-7, with TRBD2 as a possible D gene (6 bases). Germline CDR1 MNHEY, CDR2 SVGEGT. CDR3 length equals 14 residues. The DNA of the CDR3 is TGTGCCAGCAGTCTGGGGGGAAATTCCTTCGAGCAGTACTTC. Protein sequence: CASSLGGNSFEQYF.

Many counts were recorded for this clonotype. This beta chain is a stray sequence in a library constructed for alpha chains; its clone size is not meaningful. The chain recombines TRBV7-8 with TRBJ2-5, with 7 bases matching TRBD1. Germline CDR1 is SGHVS and CDR2 is FQNEAQ. The CDR3 is made up of 13 amino acids. Trimming cost V 1 base and J 5 bases; bases outside gene matches: 1. This CDR3 is CASSLDRGETQYF. Written as DNA, the CDR3 is TGTGCCAGCAGCTTAGACAGGGGTGAGACCCAGTACTTC.

This clonotype has a count of ten or more. This beta chain is an off-target read within a library intended for alpha chains, so its frequency means little. The V gene is TRBV6-1, the J gene TRBJ2-1; the D call may be TRBD1 or TRBD2 (5 bases each). V lost 5 bases and J lost 6, with 8 bases in between. The germline gives CDR1 MNHNS, CDR2 SASEGT. This CDR3 spans 12 amino acids. The CDR3 bases are TGTGCCAGCAGTTGGGACCGCAATGAGCAGTTCTTC. Amino acids: CASSWDRNEQFF.

Note on this clonotype: Because this beta chain is a stray read in a library intended to capture alpha chains, its abundance should not be given much weight. This chain links TRBV7-8 with TRBJ2-1; a possible D gene is TRBD1 (6 bases). The CDR3 runs 14 residues. With 1 base removed from V and 6 bases from J, the gap between germline ends came to 10 bases. Germline V lookup: CDR1 SGHVS, CDR2 FQNEAQ. This chain's CDR3 is CASSLVQGSNEQFF. DNA of the CDR3: TGTGCCAGCAGCTTAGTACAGGGAAGCAATGAGCAGTTCTTC.

This clonotype was detected ten times or more. As an off-target read in a library built for alpha chains, this beta chain has a frequency of little significance. The V gene is TRBV12-3 or TRBV12-4, the J gene TRBJ2-5; D gene uncertain. The CDR3 loop spans 13 amino acids. The V end lost 7 bases, the J end lost 2 bases, and 11 bases lay between the germline ends. CDR3 bases: TGTGCCAGCACCCTGACAAGTCAAGAGACCCAGTACTTC. This translates into CASTLTSQETQYF.

This clonotype was seen at least ten times. This beta chain appears as a stray read in a library generated for alpha chains; its size is not informative. The chain recombines TRBV6-2 or TRBV6-3 with TRBJ1-2; a possible D gene is TRBD1 (5 bases). This CDR3 comprises 12 residues. Germline V gives CDR1 MNHEY, CDR2 SVGEGT. Trimming left V 6 bases short and J 7 bases short, with 12 bases between. The CDR3 coding sequence is TGTGCCAGCAGAGGGACGGAGCGTGGCTACACCTTC. Residues: CASRGTERGYTF.

Ten or more counts support this clonotype. Within a library made for alpha chains, this beta chain is off target, and its count is uninformative. The chain combines TRBV28 with TRBJ2-3, with D possibly matching TRBD2 (5 bases). Per germline, CDR1 MDHEN and CDR2 SYDVKM. V was clipped by 10 bases and J by 6 bases, with 17 bases between them. This CDR3 spans 13 amino acids. For the CDR3, the DNA is TGTGCCACGTCGGCTAGCATGATCGATACGCAGTATTTT. Translating gives CATSASMIDTQYF. Based on the CDR3 plus reference TRBV28 and TRBJ2-3, the full variable domain is DVKVTQSSRYLVKRTGEKVFLECVQDMDHENMFWYRQDPGLGLRLIYFSYDVKMKEKGDIPEGYSVSREKKERFSLILESASTNQTSMYLCATSASMIDTQYFGPGTRLTVL.

This clonotype ranks as large. This beta chain is a stray read from a library made for alpha chains; its abundance is not meaningful. This sequence joins TRBV2 and TRBJ2-1; 14 nucleotides align to TRBD2. The junction had 7 bases not matched to a gene; V was cut back by 6 bases and J by 6 bases. CDR3 length: 16 residues. The germline gives CDR1 SNHLY, CDR2 FYNNEI. The CDR3 loop reads CASSPGLAGGFNEQFF. In nucleotides, the CDR3 is TGTGCCAGCAGCCCTGGACTAGCGGGGGGCTTCAATGAGCAGTTCTTC.

This clonotype was recorded at least ten times. A library prepared for alpha chains yielded this beta chain as an off-target read; its size is of little meaning. This chain connects TRBV18 to TRBJ2-3, with D perhaps matching TRBD1 (5 bases). The CDR3 runs 11 residues. Germline V lookup: CDR1 KGHSH, CDR2 LQKENI. Trimming took 6 bases from V and 7 from J, leaving 8 bases between them. This chain's CDR3 is CASSRQNTQYF. The DNA for the CDR3 is TGTGCCAGCTCCCGACAGAATACGCAGTATTTT.

At least ten counts were recorded for this clonotype. This beta chain appears as a stray read in a library generated for alpha chains; its size is not informative. This chain joins TRBV29-1 and TRBJ2-3; 7 bases fit TRBD1. CDR3 length: 13 amino acids. The J segment lost 1 base and the V segment lost 3 bases, leaving 1 base of the junction unmatched. Germline values: CDR1 SQVTM, CDR2 ANQGSEA. CDR3 nucleotides: TGCAGCGTTGACCAGGGGGGCACAGATACGCAGTATTTT. Protein sequence: CSVDQGGTDTQYF.

This clonotype was picked up many times. This beta chain appears as a stray read in a library generated for alpha chains; its size is not informative. The chain uses TRBV20-1 and TRBJ1-1, with D hard to call. Germline CDR1 and CDR2: DFQATT and SNEGSKA (reference sequence). V was pared by 0 bases and J by 1 base, with 9 bases between. The CDR3 spans 14 residues. The CDR3 is CSARDPSRNTEAFF. CDR3 nucleotides: TGCAGTGCTAGAGATCCTTCCAGGAACACTGAAGCTTTCTTT.

This clonotype was picked up many times. In a library made to pick up alpha chains, this beta chain is a stray read with a size that means little. The chain carries TRBV5-4 and TRBJ2-3; D may be TRBD2 (6 bases). The germline CDR1 and CDR2 sequences are SGHNT and YYREEE (reference sequence). V shed 7 bases and J shed 1 base, with 10 bases lying between them. The CDR3 has 13 residues. CDR3 sequence (DNA): TGTGCCAGCGGTGGCGGGGGCACAGATACGCAGTATTTT. Translated, it gives CASGGGGTDTQYF.

Within the sample, this clonotype is medium-sized (0.01 to 0.1%). Since the library was made to target alpha chains, this beta chain is a stray read and its abundance is not meaningful. The chain couples TRBV5-1 to TRBJ2-1; 9 bases line up with TRBD2. The V gene's germline CDR1 is SGHRS and CDR2 YFSETQ. The CDR3 covers 15 residues. The V segment lost 3 bases and the J segment 3 bases; nucleotides outside the gene matches: 4. CDR3 sequence (DNA): TGCGCCAGCAGCTCTCAGCGGGGGGACTACAATGAGCAGTTCTTC. Encoded protein: CASSSQRGDYNEQFF.